These 20 T cell receptor beta chains came from one sample sequenced in a study of blood T cells in healthy people across ages (dated by TCRdb to the mid-2010s). The library was built by means of 5' RACE. Sequencing used an Illumina HiSeq 2500. A second roughly 6 to 11 cycle PCR used a sample-barcoded 5' primer and a J-beta primer mix. TCRdb reran the public reads through fastp at Q25 and MiXCR, keeping productive beta chains. Every entry covers one CDR3 protein and lists the most common genes and DNA from its rows. The sample includes fewer than 1.5 million distinct CDR3 sequences, with 35% to 45% observed a single time. The ten largest make up 7% to 9% of the sample. The sequenced sample was blood. These receptors all stem from a woman younger than 30 in good health.

The chain employs TRBV5-8 and TRBJ2-7; TRBD2 matches 9 bases. CDR1 and CDR2 (germline): SGHTS, YDEGEE. The CDR3 runs to 21 residues. V was clipped by 2 bases and J by 1 base; unmatched bases: 22. The CDR3 reads CASSFGRLAGGPGRSSYEQYF. CDR3 DNA: TGTGCCAGCAGCTTCGGACGGTTGGCGGGAGGGCCGGGTCGAAGTTCCTACGAGCAGTACTTC.

The V call is TRBV5-1, the J call TRBJ2-5, with 7 positions matching TRBD2. The CDR3 loop spans 15 amino acids. Trimming took 0 bases from V and 4 from J; bases not matched to a gene: 6. CDR1 is SGHRS, CDR2 YFSETQ, per germline. The CDR3 nucleotides are TGCGCCAGCAGCTTGGTGACTAGCTCGGGAGAGACCCAGTACTTC. Amino acid sequence: CASSLVTSSGETQYF.

This chain uses TRBV4-1 with TRBJ1-5, with TRBD1 matching 10 bases. V lost 2 bases to trimming and J lost 6 bases; unmatched junction nucleotides: 7. CDR3 size: 16 residues. Looked up from germline, CDR1 is MGHRA and CDR2 is YSYEKL. Here the CDR3 DNA reads TGCGCCAGCAGCCAACCGGACAGGGGGATTGGTCAGCCCCAGCATTTT. Protein: CASSQPDRGIGQPQHF.

The V gene is TRBV29-1, the J gene TRBJ2-7; a weak D match, TRBD2 (6 bases). V was shortened by 3 bases and J by 1 base, with 19 bases between the two germline ends. Per germline, CDR1 SQVTM and CDR2 ANQGSEA. The CDR3 loop spans 16 amino acids. CDR3 sequence (DNA): TGCAGCGTTGACCGGATCGGTCGGGGGAATTCCTACGAGCAGTACTTC. Its protein product is CSVDRIGRGNSYEQYF.

The rearrangement links TRBV3-1 to TRBJ2-1; a weak D match, TRBD1 (5 bases). This CDR3 spans 17 amino acids. CDR1 is LGHDT and CDR2 is YNNKEL in the germline V gene (reference sequence). V was shortened by 0 bases and J by 5 bases, with 17 bases between the two germline ends. Here the CDR3 reads CASSQEEQARVNNEQFF. For the CDR3, the DNA is TGTGCCAGCAGCCAAGAAGAACAGGCTCGGGTTAACAATGAGCAGTTCTTC.

The chain uses TRBV10-3 and TRBJ2-2; 11 nucleotides line up with TRBD1. Germline CDR1 and CDR2: ENHRY and SYGVKD. CDR3 length equals 13 residues. V lost 11 bases and J lost 4; bases outside the gene matches: 3. The CDR3 region is CASGQGGTGELFF. In DNA form, the CDR3 reads TGTGCCTCGGGACAGGGGGGCACCGGGGAGCTGTTTTTT.

This chain uses TRBV29-1 with TRBJ2-5, with 7 nucleotides matching TRBD2. The V and J ends lost 8 bases and 4 bases, in that order; junction bases with no gene match: 10. The CDR3 extends over 13 amino acids. The germline CDR1 and CDR2 sequences are SQVTM and ANQGSEA. CDR3 bases: TGCAGCTTTGGGGGGGGTTTATCAGAGACCCAGTACTTC. Amino acids: CSFGGGLSETQYF.

A note on this clonotype: Germline is not matched at one junction end, which may reflect a read error. V and J are TRBV10-3 and TRBJ1-5, with 7 bases lining up with TRBD1. Germline V gene data show CDR1 as ENHRY and CDR2 as SYGVKD. This CDR3 contains 15 residues. In nucleotides, the CDR3 is TGTGCCATCAGTCCCGGGACAGATAGCAATCAGCCCCAGCAATTT. Translated, it gives CAISPGTDSNQPQQF.

The chain combines TRBV7-2 with TRBJ2-1; D not resolved. Trimming pared 2 bases from V and 8 bases from J, leaving 10 bases between. The CDR3 covers 13 residues. Germline V CDR1 and CDR2: SGHTA, FQGNSA. The CDR3 nucleotides are TGTGCCAGCAGCTTAAGTCTCTTCGATGAGCAGTTCTTC. Residues: CASSLSLFDEQFF. Variable domain in full (rest from reference TRBV7-2 and TRBJ2-1): GAGVSQSPSNKVTEKGKDVELRCDPISGHTALYWYRQSLGQGLEFLIYFQGNSAPDKSGLPSDRFSAERTGGSVSTLTIQRTQQEDSAVYLCASSLSLFDEQFFGPGTRLTVL.

The rearrangement links TRBV15 to TRBJ1-5; possible D gene TRBD1, 5 bases. Germline CDR1 is LNHNV and CDR2 is YYDKDF (reference sequence). The CDR3 has 21 residues. Trimming removed 5 bases from V and 6 bases from J, with 35 bases in between. The CDR3 nucleotides read TGTGCCACCAGCTCCATGGGGCAGGCTACATTTTACCGAGACCTCAGTCAGCCCCAGCATTTT. This sequence encodes CATSSMGQATFYRDLSQPQHF. Full variable domain (remainder filled in from reference TRBV15 and TRBJ1-5): DAMVIQNPRYQVTQFGKPVTLSCSQTLNHNVMYWYQQKSSQAPKLLFHYYDKDFNNEADTPDNFQSRRPNTSFCFLDIRSPGLGDTAMYLCATSSMGQATFYRDLSQPQHFGDGTRLSIL.

This clonotype has more than one count but fewer than ten. This chain uses TRBV3-1 with TRBJ2-1; D could derive from TRBD1 or TRBD2 (7 bases each). V shed 9 bases and J shed 10 bases, with 34 bases lying between them. This CDR3 is 18 amino acids long. CDR1 and CDR2 from the germline V gene are LGHDT and YNNKEL (reference sequence). The CDR3 reads CARPSRGGVQWEIKEQFF. CDR3 nucleotides: TGTGCCAGACCCTCCAGGGGGGGCGTCCAGTGGGAAATAAAGGAGCAGTTCTTC.

As regards this clonotype: A read error may account for a junction end that differs from germline. This chain uses TRBV3-1 with TRBJ2-3; 11 nucleotides align to TRBD2. The CDR3 consists of 15 residues. Germline V CDR1 and CDR2: LGHDT, YNNKEL (reference sequence). The chain's CDR3 is CASSHASGGTDAQYF. CDR3 nucleotides: TGTGCCAGCAGCCACGCTAGCGGGGGGACAGATGCGCAGTATTTT.

A word on this clonotype: A much larger clonotype is one base distant, so this may be a read error. The chain uses TRBV20-1 and TRBJ2-1; the D is unclear. This CDR3 region has 16 residues. V was cut by 1 base and J by 0 bases, with 13 bases left in between. In germline, CDR1 is DFQATT, CDR2 SNEGSKA (reference sequence). The CDR3 DNA sequence: TGCAGTGCTAGAGCAATGACTGCGAGCTCCTACAATGAGCAGTTCTTC. It yields the protein CSARAMTASSYNEQFF.

V is TRBV24-1 and J is TRBJ2-1; the match to TRBD2 covers 8 bases. The CDR3 is 16 residues long. Germline-derived CDR1 and CDR2 are KGHDR and SFDVKD. V shed 3 bases, J shed 7 bases, and the junction held 10 bases outside the gene matches. CDR3 residues: CATSDPVGGRSNEQFF. The DNA for the CDR3 is TGTGCCACCAGTGATCCGGTGGGCGGGAGGTCGAATGAGCAGTTCTTC.

The rearrangement joins TRBV10-3 to TRBJ2-1; 12 bases fit TRBD2. The length of the CDR3 is 17 residues. V lost 4 bases and J lost 9; bases outside the gene matches: 13. Germline V gene sequence: CDR1 ENHRY, CDR2 SYGVKD. The CDR3 reads CAISGGGTSGLLSEQFF. In DNA form, the CDR3 reads TGTGCCATCAGTGGGGGGGGGACTAGCGGGCTTCTAAGTGAGCAGTTCTTC.

The chain links TRBV12-3 or TRBV12-4 to TRBJ2-5; TRBD1 agrees at 8 bases. CDR3 length equals 16 residues. Losses at the gene ends were 4 bases for V and 7 bases for J; bases not matched to a gene: 14. The CDR3 loop is CASSSPNNGQGRTQYF. The CDR3 DNA is TGTGCCAGCAGTTCTCCAAACAACGGACAGGGTAGGACCCAGTACTTC.

Of note for this clonotype: At one end the junction does not follow the germline gene, possibly because of a read error. The V call is TRBV12-3 or TRBV12-4, the J call TRBJ2-5, with a tentative D call TRBD2 (6 bases). The CDR3 consists of 16 residues. CDR3 in amino acids: CAGSFGGEAYYNEQYF. DNA of the CDR3: TGTGCCGGCAGTTTTGGAGGGGAAGCATATTACAATGAGCAGTACTTC.

This clonotype has just one count. The V gene is TRBV7-9, the J gene TRBJ1-1; the D gene is possibly TRBD1 (6 bases). V lost 1 base and J 2 bases, leaving 14 bases between the germline ends. The germline V gene has CDR1 SEHNR and CDR2 FQNEAQ (reference sequence). This CDR3 is 16 amino acids long. The CDR3 protein is CASSLGDTNSNTEAFF. The CDR3 bases are TGTGCCAGCAGCTTAGGGGACACCAACTCAAACACTGAAGCTTTCTTT.

This clonotype was seen only a few times. The chain joins TRBV11-2 to TRBJ1-1; D ambiguous. CDR3 length: 11 amino acids. V lost 2 bases and J lost 7, with 5 bases in between. Per the germline V gene, CDR1 is SGHAT and CDR2 is FQNNGV. DNA of the CDR3: TGTGCCAGCAGCTTACGGAGTGAAGCTTTCTTT. Protein: CASSLRSEAFF.

V is TRBV4-1 and J is TRBJ1-2; unclear D gene. The CDR3 runs 14 residues. Trimming took 4 bases from V and 2 from J, leaving 11 bases between them. The germline V gene encodes CDR1 MGHRA and CDR2 YSYEKL. CDR3 in amino acids: CASSPTAVNYGYTF. In nucleotides, the CDR3 is TGCGCCAGCAGCCCTACAGCCGTAAACTATGGCTACACCTTC.